The clone carrying this TCR beta chain was seen a handful of times. From germline, CDR1 is LGHNA and CDR2 YSLEER. V shed 0 bases and J shed 4 bases, with 8 bases lying between them. This CDR3 comprises 14 residues. This sample is part of a study of T cells after yellow fever vaccination. Study at large: Any fraction with a low cell number was prepared using SMART-Seq v4 Ultra Low Input.

Using its own MiXCR run on the 5' RACE reads, TCRdb lists one record per CDR3 protein. This table has 150,000 to 200,000 distinct CDR3 sequences, around 9% appearing once. The sequences come from CD8+ T cells sorted from PBMCs, collected 45 days after the yellow fever booster vaccination. The V call is TRBV4-3, the J call TRBJ2-3; no firm D call. The receptor's source is a man aged 18 to 29 who received the YFV17D yellow fever vaccine. The CDR3 DNA reads TGCGCCAGCAGCCAAGATGTTGGCTCAGATACGCAGTATTTT. Protein sequence: CASSQDVGSDTQYF.